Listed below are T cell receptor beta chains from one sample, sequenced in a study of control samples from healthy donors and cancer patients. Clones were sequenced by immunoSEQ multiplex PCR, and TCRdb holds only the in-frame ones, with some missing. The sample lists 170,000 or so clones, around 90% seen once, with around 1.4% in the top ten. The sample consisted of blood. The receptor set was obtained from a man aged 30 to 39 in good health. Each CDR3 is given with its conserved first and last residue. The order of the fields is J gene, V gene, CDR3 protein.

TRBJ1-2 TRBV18 CASSPTVGERLYGYTF
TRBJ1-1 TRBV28 CASRPTGRSMALNTEAFF
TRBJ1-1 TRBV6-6 CASSLLEQPMNTEAFF
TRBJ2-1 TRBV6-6 CASSYSDNYNEQFF
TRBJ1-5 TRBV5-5 CASSLVPEGQPQHF
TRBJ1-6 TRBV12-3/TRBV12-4 CASRARNSPLHF
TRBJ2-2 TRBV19 CASSTSTGELFF
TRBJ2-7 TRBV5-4 CASSGVPERSYEQYF
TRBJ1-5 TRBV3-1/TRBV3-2 CASSQDRVGSSNQPQHF
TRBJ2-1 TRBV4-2 CASSQPPSFEQFF
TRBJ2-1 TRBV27 CASTPGLAGRNEQFF
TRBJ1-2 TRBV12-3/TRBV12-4 CASSSGYGYTF
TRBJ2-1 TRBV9 CASSTPLQSSGSYNEQFF
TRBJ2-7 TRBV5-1 CASSTGTGNPYEQYF
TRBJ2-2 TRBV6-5 CASRERSPTGELFF
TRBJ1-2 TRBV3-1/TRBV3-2 CASSQGQLYGYTF
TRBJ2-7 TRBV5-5 CASSLTGSRAYEQYF
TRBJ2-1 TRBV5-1 CASSFGRGGLNEQFF
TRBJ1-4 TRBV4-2 CASSSRGPSEKLFF
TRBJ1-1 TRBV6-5 CASIIQGITEAFF
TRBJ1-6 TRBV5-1 CASSPRERGSYNSPLHF
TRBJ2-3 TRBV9 CASSAYRGVELDTQYF
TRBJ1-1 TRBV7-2 CASTVGQGLHEAFF
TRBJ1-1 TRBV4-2 CASSQVDWPNTEAFF
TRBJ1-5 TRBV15 CATSRDVLGGGFNQPQHF
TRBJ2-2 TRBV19 CASSIGFNTGELFF
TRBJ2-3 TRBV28 CASSPATSGIRDTQYF
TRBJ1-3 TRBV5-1 CASSLAGSRLGNTIYF
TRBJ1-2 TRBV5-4 CASSSRGEFGYTF
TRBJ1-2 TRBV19 CAITGEGTGNYGYTF
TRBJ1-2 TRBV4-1 CASSQARGNYGYTF
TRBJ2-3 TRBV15 CATSRDGTGGVTDTQYF
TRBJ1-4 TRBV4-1 CASSQDLQNEKLFF
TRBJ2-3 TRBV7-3 CASSFGDGKMDTQYF
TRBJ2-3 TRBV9 CASSVVSRGGLDTQYF
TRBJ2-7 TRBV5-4 CASSSWPTYEQYF
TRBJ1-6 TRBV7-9 CASSLVSGPTTRYNSPLHF